The next 17 T cell receptor beta chains were all read from a single sample in a study of T cells after yellow fever vaccination. TCRdb reprocessed the 5' RACE reads via MiXCR and lists one record per CDR3 protein. This table holds some 69,000 distinct CDR3 sequences, approximately 5% found once. This material consisted of CD4+ T cells sorted from PBMCs, taken less than 16 days after the first yellow fever vaccination. The receptors originated from a man aged 18 to 30 who received the YFV17D yellow fever vaccine.

The V and J genes are TRBV19 and TRBJ2-1; 14 bases align to TRBD2. This CDR3 is built from 14 residues. Trimming took 8 bases from V and 10 from J; bases not matched to a gene: 7. From germline, CDR1 is LNHDA and CDR2 SQIVND (reference sequence). The CDR3 here is CASRLAGGPLEQFF. In DNA form, the CDR3 reads TGTGCCAGTCGACTAGCGGGGGGGCCTTTGGAGCAGTTCTTC.

This clonotype was counted at least ten times. V usage is TRBV2 and J usage is TRBJ2-2; no definite D call. The CDR3 covers 15 residues. Germline assignment: CDR1 SNHLY and CDR2 FYNNEI. The V and J ends lost 5 bases and 0 bases respectively, with 10 bases between them. This CDR3 is CASSSINPNTGELFF. The CDR3 DNA is TGTGCCAGCAGTAGCATAAACCCGAACACCGGGGAGCTGTTTTTT.

This clonotype was seen ten or more times. The chain couples TRBV5-1 to TRBJ2-7, with TRBD1 matching 7 bases. In germline, CDR1 is SGHRS, CDR2 YFSETQ. Trimming took 2 bases from V and 2 from J; bases not matched to a gene: 10. This CDR3 region has 16 residues. CDR3 sequence (DNA): TGCGCCAGCAGCTTACATACAGGGGACAGAACCTACGAGCAGTACTTC. Translating it yields CASSLHTGDRTYEQYF.

This clonotype has a count of ten or more. The rearrangement links TRBV5-1 to TRBJ1-1, with D unclear. CDR3 length: 13 residues. Trimming left V 2 bases short and J 0 bases short, with 5 bases between. Germline loops: CDR1 SGHRS, CDR2 YFSETQ. CDR3 DNA: TGCGCCAGCAGCTTCAACATGAACACTGAAGCTTTCTTT. Translating it yields CASSFNMNTEAFF.

This clonotype has ten or more counts. J is TRBJ1-5 and V is TRBV2, with D possibly matching TRBD1 (5 bases). Germline V gives CDR1 SNHLY, CDR2 FYNNEI. Trimming shortened V by 11 bases and J by 1 base, and 12 bases separated the two germline ends. The CDR3 consists of 13 residues. The CDR3 DNA is TGTGCCCTCGGGGGTGACAGCAATCAGCCCCAGCATTTT. Its translation: CALGGDSNQPQHF. Filled out from reference TRBV2 and TRBJ1-5, the complete variable domain reads EPEVTQTPSHQVTQMGQEVILRCVPISNHLYFYWYRQILGQKVEFLVSFYNNEISEKSEIFDDQFSVERPDGSNFTLKIRSTKLEDSAMYFCALGGDSNQPQHFGDGTRLSIL.

This clonotype has at least ten counts. The chain has TRBV20-1 and TRBJ1-1, with no clear D. V was shortened by 0 bases and J by 2 bases, with 7 bases between the two germline ends. The germline V gene has CDR1 DFQATT and CDR2 SNEGSKA (reference sequence). The CDR3 spans 13 residues. The CDR3 DNA follows: TGCAGTGCTAGAGATAGGAGAAACACTGAAGCTTTCTTT. Translation: CSARDRRNTEAFF.

This clonotype came up many times. One junction end disagrees with the germline gene, perhaps due to a read error. This chain joins TRBV7-2 and TRBJ2-2; D is unclear. Germline V gives CDR1 SGHTA, CDR2 FQGNSA. This CDR3 contains 15 residues. The CDR3 sequence: CASNLGLHNTGELFF. The DNA of the CDR3 is TGTGCCAGCAACTTAGGCCTCCACAACACCGGGGAGCTGTTTTTT.

This clonotype was seen many times. The V call is TRBV5-1, the J call TRBJ2-3, with TRBD1 matching 9 bases. CDR3 length equals 16 residues. With V trimmed by 3 bases and J by 2 bases, 7 bases remained unmatched. Per germline, CDR1 SGHRS and CDR2 YFSETQ. The CDR3: CASSSTGTGLTDTQYF. Written as DNA, the CDR3 is TGCGCCAGCAGCTCCACCGGGACAGGGCTCACAGATACGCAGTATTTT.

This clonotype was seen more than once but under ten times. This sequence joins TRBV19 and TRBJ1-5, with TRBD1 identical over 12 bases. Trimming removed 3 bases from V and 8 bases from J; junction bases left unmatched: 5. CDR3 length: 15 amino acids. Germline lookup yields CDR1 LNHDA and CDR2 SQIVND (reference sequence). CDR3 DNA: TGTGCCAGTAGTATGGGGACAGGGGGCGCGGAGCCCCAGCATTTT. Amino acids: CASSMGTGGAEPQHF.

This clonotype has ten or more counts. The rearrangement uses TRBV10-3 and TRBJ2-7; D gene unclear. Germline V CDR1 and CDR2: ENHRY, SYGVKD. Trimming took off 6 bases at V and 2 bases at J, with 11 bases between the two ends. This CDR3 has 13 amino acids. The CDR3 coding sequence is TGTGCCATCAGCCCACCTAGGACCTACGAGCAGTACTTC. Amino acids: CAISPPRTYEQYF.

This clonotype was observed at least ten times. V gene TRBV20-1 combines with J gene TRBJ1-1; D gene unclear. There are 16 residues in the CDR3. Trimming took 1 base from V and 0 from J, leaving 15 bases between them. The V gene's germline CDR1 is DFQATT and CDR2 SNEGSKA (reference sequence). The CDR3 loop is CSARGGRVYMNTEAFF. DNA of the CDR3: TGCAGTGCTAGAGGAGGACGGGTTTATATGAACACTGAAGCTTTCTTT.

This clonotype was detected ten times or more. The chain employs TRBV5-1 and TRBJ1-2; D is unresolved. V was clipped by 7 bases and J by 4 bases, with 14 bases between them. This CDR3 has 13 residues. The germline gives CDR1 SGHRS, CDR2 YFSETQ. Written as DNA, the CDR3 is TGCGCCAGCGGCCCGAACGGGTTCTATGGCTACACCTTC. Amino acids: CASGPNGFYGYTF.

There are many counts of this clonotype. Here the CDR3 reads CSARGPVDTEAFF. The CDR3 nucleotides are TGCAGTGCTAGGGGCCCGGTTGACACTGAAGCTTTCTTT. This chain links TRBV20-1 with TRBJ1-1, with D unresolved. The germline CDR1 and CDR2 sequences are DFQATT and SNEGSKA (reference sequence). The V end was cut by 3 bases, the J end by 3 bases, with 11 bases between. The CDR3 sequence is 13 residues long.

About this clonotype itself: A much bigger clone sits one base away, suggesting this may be a read error. This sequence joins TRBV6-2 or TRBV6-3 and TRBJ2-5, with TRBD2 matching over 7 bases. The CDR3 has 15 amino acids. Germline V gives CDR1 MNHEY, CDR2 SVGEGT. The CDR3 DNA reads TGTGCAACGAGTTTATCGAATAGCGGGCGAGAGACCCAGTACTTC. Residues: CATSLSNSGRETQYF.

In the case of this clonotype: A much larger clone lies a single base off, so this may be a read error. This chain links TRBV7-6 with TRBJ1-5; D possibly corresponds to TRBD1 (6 bases). Looked up from germline, CDR1 is SGHVS and CDR2 is FNYEAQ. The CDR3 runs 16 residues. The DNA of the CDR3 is TGTGACAGCAGCTTAGATCGGGGGCGCCGAAGTCAGCCCCAGCATTTT. Residues: CDSSLDRGRRSQPQHF.

Many counts were recorded for this clonotype. The CDR3 region is CASSPNPGQEQYF. In DNA, the CDR3 is TGTGCCAGCAGCCCCAACCCCGGACAGGAGCAGTACTTC. The V call is TRBV7-7, the J call TRBJ2-7; the D gene is possibly TRBD1 (6 bases). CDR3 length: 13 amino acids. Germline values: CDR1 SSHAT, CDR2 FNYEAQ (reference sequence). V was pared by 5 bases and J by 7 bases, with 15 bases between.

This clonotype was counted ten times or more. J is TRBJ1-2 and V is TRBV5-1; the D is unclear. V was cut by 4 bases and J by 6 bases, with 22 bases left in between. Looked up from germline, CDR1 is SGHRS and CDR2 is YFSETQ. The CDR3 runs to 16 residues. DNA of the CDR3: TGCGCCAGCAGCCAGACGACTCACCTTGACAAGGATGGCTACACCTTC. As protein: CASSQTTHLDKDGYTF.